Each of the 10 T cell receptor beta chains below was sequenced from the same sample in a study of cytomegalovirus exposure and HLA in healthy donors. Both 60 Vbeta primers and 13 Jbeta primers went into the PCR. Repertoires were generated with immunoSEQ multiplex PCR, while TCRdb's copy carries only in-frame clones and drops some. The data hold tens of thousands of clones, with about four fifths observed a single time. Sample: PBMCs. The receptor set was obtained from a man between 45 and 60 years old in good health and CMV-seropositive.

About this clone itself: Sequence at one end of the junction differs from germline and may be a read error. The chain employs TRBV4-1 and TRBJ2-6, with a possible D match to TRBD1 (5 bases). Germline V gene data show CDR1 as MGHRA and CDR2 as YSYEKL. This CDR3 region has 16 residues. This chain's CDR3 is CASSQAKASGANGLTF. CDR3 in DNA: TGCGCCAGCAGCCAAGCGAAGGCCTCTGGGGCCAACGGCCTGACTTTC.

V gene TRBV7-2 combines with J gene TRBJ2-7, with 7 positions matching TRBD2. The CDR3 length is 13 residues. Losses at the gene ends were 4 bases for V and 3 bases for J; bases not matched to a gene: 3. Germline values: CDR1 SGHTA, CDR2 FQGNSA. The CDR3 DNA reads TGTGCCAGCAGCTCGACGGGAGGCTACGAGCAGTACTTC. It translates to CASSSTGGYEQYF. Combining the CDR3 with reference TRBV7-2 and TRBJ2-7 gives the whole variable domain GAGVSQSPSNKVTEKGKDVELRCDPISGHTALYWYRQSLGQGLEFLIYFQGNSAPDKSGLPSDRFSAERTGGSVSTLTIQRTQQEDSAVYLCASSSTGGYEQYFGPGTRLTVT.

The chain carries TRBV6-5 and TRBJ1-1; unclear D gene. The ends were cut back, 0 bases at V and 0 bases at J, with 8 bases in the middle. The CDR3 runs 15 residues. From germline, CDR1 is MNHEY and CDR2 SVGAGI. The CDR3 here is CASSYSWEMNTEAFF. The CDR3 nucleotides are TGTGCCAGCAGTTACTCTTGGGAGATGAACACTGAAGCTTTCTTT.

This clone was observed a few times. The J gene is TRBJ2-1, the V gene TRBV10-3, with 8 bases matching TRBD1. This CDR3 is 16 amino acids long. Germline CDR1 reads ENHRY; CDR2 reads SYGVKD. V shed 3 bases, J shed 0 bases, and the junction held 4 bases outside the gene matches. The CDR3, as DNA: TGTGCCATCAGTGAAGGACAGGGATACTCCTACAATGAGCAGTTCTTC. Translating it yields CAISEGQGYSYNEQFF.

The chain recombines TRBV6-1 with TRBJ1-1; TRBD1 matches at 7 bases. The V gene's germline CDR1 is MNHNS and CDR2 SASEGT. V dropped 4 bases and J dropped 0; count of bases not matched to a gene: 11. This CDR3 has 17 residues. CDR3 sequence (DNA): TGTGCCAGCAGTGGTCGTATCACAGGGGACATGAACACTGAAGCTTTCTTT. Amino acid sequence: CASSGRITGDMNTEAFF.

J is TRBJ1-2 and V is TRBV30, with TRBD1 matching over 8 bases. Germline lookup yields CDR1 GTSNPN and CDR2 SVGIG (reference sequence). CDR3 length: 16 amino acids. The ends lost 3 bases at V and 4 bases at J; junction bases unmatched: 13. CDR3 sequence (DNA): TGTGCCTGGAGGCCCGGACAGGGTATAACTACCTATGGCTACACCTTC. It yields the protein CAWRPGQGITTYGYTF.

As for this clone: Germline and junction disagree at one end, which may indicate a read error. This rearrangement joins TRBV10-1 to TRBJ2-7, with D hard to call. From germline, CDR1 is WNHNN and CDR2 SYGVQD (reference sequence). The CDR3 is 9 amino acids. The CDR3 protein is CASSAARNF. Written as DNA, the CDR3 is TGCGCCAGCAGTGCGGCTAGGAACTTC.

The gene calls are TRBV11-2 and TRBJ1-1, with D tentatively TRBD1 (5 bases). This CDR3 comprises 15 residues. Germline CDR1 reads SGHAT; CDR2 reads FQNNGV. V was trimmed by 5 bases and J by 6 bases, leaving 19 bases between them. CDR3 DNA: TGTGCCAGCAGCCCAAGAACCGGGGGTTACGCTGAAGCTTTCTTT. Translating gives CASSPRTGGYAEAFF. Based on the CDR3 plus reference TRBV11-2 and TRBJ1-1, the full variable domain is EAGVAQSPRYKIIEKRQSVAFWCNPISGHATLYWYQQILGQGPKLLIQFQNNGVVDDSQLPKDRFSAERLKGVDSTLKIQPAKLEDSAVYLCASSPRTGGYAEAFFGQGTRLTVV.

The V call is TRBV7-2, the J call TRBJ2-7; D is ambiguous. Germline V lookup: CDR1 SGHTA, CDR2 FQGNSA. V lost 5 bases and J lost 6, with 17 bases in between. The CDR3 covers 14 residues. CDR3 DNA sequence: TGTGCCAGCAGCCAGAGGCCTAGATCTCGCGAGCAGTACTTC. Its protein product is CASSQRPRSREQYF.

The chain's CDR3 is CASTPQGQNTQYF. CDR3 DNA sequence: TGTGCCAGTACCCCCCAGGGGCAGAATACGCAGTATTTT. The rearrangement joins TRBV19 to TRBJ2-3, with D possibly matching TRBD1 (6 bases). The CDR3 runs to 13 residues. Germline V lookup: CDR1 LNHDA, CDR2 SQIVND (reference sequence). Trimming took off 7 bases at V and 7 bases at J, with 15 bases between the two ends. The full variable domain, with the rest looked up from reference TRBV19 and TRBJ2-3, is DGGITQSPKYLFRKEGQNVTLSCEQNLNHDAMYWYRQDPGQGLRLIYYSQIVNDFQKGDIAEGYSVSREKKESFPLTVTSAQKNPTAFYLCASTPQGQNTQYFGPGTRLTVL.